The 27 T cell receptor beta chains given below trace back to one sample, sequenced in a study of PD-1 and CTLA-4 blockade in melanoma. Data came from immunoSEQ multiplex PCR; TCRdb stores just in-frame clones and leaves some out. The sample gives fewer than 14,000 clones, approximately 80% of which show up once; roughly 30% is in the top ten. Sample: CD8+ T cells from peripheral blood, taken from a patient given anti-PD-1 treatment. The receptors were sampled from a human donor with melanoma.

V and J are TRBV7-8 and TRBJ2-7; 8 bases align to TRBD2. The V gene end was trimmed by 2 bases and the J gene end by 4 bases; junction bases not matched to a gene: 1. CDR1 and CDR2 from the germline V gene are SGHVS and FQNEAQ. The CDR3 is made up of 13 amino acids. The CDR3 here is CASSLPSGYEQYF. Here the CDR3 DNA reads TGTGCCAGCAGCTTACCTAGCGGGTACGAGCAGTACTTC.

The rearrangement uses TRBV6-2 or TRBV6-3 and TRBJ2-7; D not certain. The CDR3 totals 13 residues. Germline values: CDR1 MNHEY, CDR2 SVGEGT. V was pared by 6 bases and J by 1 base, with 10 bases between. The CDR3 DNA reads as TGTGCCAGCAGCCCTTTAGGTTCCTACGAGCAGTACTTC. Its protein is CASSPLGSYEQYF.

This chain joins TRBV21-1 and TRBJ2-3; TRBD1 is taken as the D call from the table, unchecked against the DNA. TRBV21-1 is an annotated pseudogene. The CDR3 sequence is 18 residues long. The CDR3 sequence: CASNTLSRGSGFEDTQYF. Here the CDR3 DNA reads TGTGCCAGCAACACCCTGTCCAGGGGTTCTGGGTTTGAGGATACGCAGTATTTT.

V and J are TRBV7-8 and TRBJ2-1; 7 nucleotides line up with TRBD2. CDR3 length: 14 residues. Germline CDR1 is SGHVS and CDR2 is FQNEAQ. With 2 bases clipped from V and 3 bases from J, the junction kept 1 base outside the gene matches. CDR3 nucleotides: TGTGCCAGCAGCTTACGGGGGGTCTACAATGAGCAGTTCTTC. Its translation: CASSLRGVYNEQFF.

This rearrangement joins TRBV7-8 to TRBJ2-1, with D perhaps matching TRBD2 (5 bases). Trimming took 1 base from V and 6 from J, leaving 10 bases between them. Germline CDR1 SGHVS, CDR2 FQNEAQ. The length of the CDR3 is 14 residues. CDR3 region: CASSLGGEGNEQFF. CDR3 bases: TGTGCCAGCAGCTTAGGCGGAGAGGGCAATGAGCAGTTCTTC.

The gene calls are TRBV6-5 and TRBJ1-1, with no clear D. Germline V gene sequence: CDR1 MNHEY, CDR2 SVGAGI. CDR3 length: 12 residues. V shed 8 bases and J shed 8 bases, with 15 bases lying between them. CDR3 residues: CASGSPGVEAFF. CDR3 nucleotides: TGTGCCAGCGGTTCCCCCGGGGTCGAAGCTTTCTTT.

The chain has TRBV27 and TRBJ2-3, with no clear D. The V gene's germline CDR1 is MNHEY and CDR2 SMNVEV (reference sequence). Trimming took off 5 bases at V and 0 bases at J, with 3 bases between the two ends. The length of the CDR3 is 12 residues. The chain's CDR3 is CASSPSTDTQYF. CDR3 sequence (DNA): TGTGCCAGCAGTCCTAGCACAGATACGCAGTATTTT.

The genes are TRBV7-8 and TRBJ1-5; D might be TRBD1 (6 bases). Germline V lookup: CDR1 SGHVS, CDR2 FQNEAQ. Deletions cut 5 bases from V and 0 bases from J, with 11 bases between. This CDR3 region has 15 residues. The CDR3, as DNA: TGTGCCAGCAGCCCTCAGGGGAATAGCAATCAGCCCCAGCATTTT. Protein: CASSPQGNSNQPQHF.

This chain links TRBV10-2 with TRBJ1-1; D remains unclear. The CDR3 length is 14 residues. V was trimmed by 0 bases and J by 0 bases, leaving 5 bases between them. In germline, CDR1 is WSHSY, CDR2 SAAADI. CDR3 amino acids: CASSESSMNTEAFF. CDR3 in DNA: TGCGCCAGCAGTGAGTCGTCGATGAACACTGAAGCTTTCTTT.

The rearrangement uses TRBV7-2 and TRBJ1-6; D might be TRBD1 (5 bases). This CDR3 has 16 amino acids. The ends were cut back, 2 bases at V and 2 bases at J, with 10 bases in the middle. CDR1 and CDR2 (germline): SGHTA, FQGNSA. The CDR3 reads CASSLQGPPYNSPLHF. The DNA of the CDR3 is TGTGCCAGCAGCTTACAGGGTCCCCCCTATAATTCACCCCTCCACTTT.

The chain links TRBV4-1 to TRBJ2-3; 11 positions agree with TRBD2. Germline assignment: CDR1 MGHRA and CDR2 YSYEKL. The CDR3 spans 16 residues. The ends lost 1 base at V and 4 bases at J; junction bases unmatched: 4. CDR3 DNA: TGCGCCAGCAGCCAAGTCCCTAGCGGGGGGTCAGATACGCAGTATTTT. This translates into CASSQVPSGGSDTQYF.

The chain combines TRBV12-3 or TRBV12-4 with TRBJ2-2; no clear D. CDR3 size: 11 residues. V gave up 6 bases and J gave up 7 bases, with 6 bases separating them. Here the CDR3 DNA reads TGTGCCAGCAGAGTCTACGGGGAGCTGTTTTTT. Protein sequence: CASRVYGELFF.

This chain joins TRBV19 and TRBJ1-4; D perhaps matches TRBD1 (5 bases). CDR1 LNHDA and CDR2 SQIVND come from the germline V gene (reference sequence). The CDR3 is 15 amino acids. The V end was cut by 4 bases, the J end by 0 bases, with 9 bases between. The CDR3 loop reads CASSNRSATNEKLFF. DNA of the CDR3: TGTGCCAGTAGTAACAGGAGCGCAACTAATGAAAAACTGTTTTTT.

The V gene is TRBV10-3, the J gene TRBJ1-3; D is possibly TRBD1 (5 bases). The CDR3 is 15 amino acids. V lost 3 bases and J 4 bases, leaving 13 bases between the germline ends. Germline V gene lookup returns CDR1 ENHRY and CDR2 SYGVKD. The CDR3 DNA is TGTGCCATCAGTGACCTGGATGGGGCCGGAAACACCATATATTTT. Translating it yields CAISDLDGAGNTIYF.

This clone was detected a few times. The gene calls are TRBV14 and TRBJ2-5; tentative D call: TRBD2 (5 bases). CDR1 and CDR2 from the germline V gene are SGHDN and FVKESK. The ends were cut back, 0 bases at V and 4 bases at J, with 15 bases in the middle. The CDR3 sequence is 16 residues long. The CDR3, as DNA: TGTGCCAGCAGCCAAGATGAGGGAGTCCATCGAGAGACCCAGTACTTC. The encoded protein is CASSQDEGVHRETQYF.

V usage is TRBV2 and J usage is TRBJ1-2, with D possibly being TRBD1 (5 bases). CDR1 is SNHLY, CDR2 FYNNEI, per germline. Deletions cut 7 bases from V and 8 bases from J, with 26 bases between. The CDR3 contains 16 residues. DNA of the CDR3: TGTGCCAGCATCTCGGGACTAAATGGCGCTCAGGGAGGCTACACCTTC. It translates to CASISGLNGAQGGYTF.

This clone appeared a few times. The chain employs TRBV19 and TRBJ1-1, with D possibly matching TRBD1 (6 bases). V was shortened by 5 bases and J by 7 bases, with 11 bases between the two germline ends. CDR1 is LNHDA and CDR2 is SQIVND in the germline V gene (reference sequence). The CDR3 runs to 12 residues. The CDR3 is CASSWTVGEAFF. CDR3 nucleotide sequence: TGTGCCAGTAGTTGGACAGTGGGTGAAGCTTTCTTT.

The CDR3 reads CASSRQGGAEAFF. The CDR3 DNA sequence: TGTGCCAGCAGCAGACAGGGTGGGGCTGAAGCTTTCTTT. The V and J genes are TRBV6-5 and TRBJ1-1, with TRBD1 matching over 7 bases. The CDR3 is 13 amino acids. The V gene end was trimmed by 6 bases and the J gene end by 6 bases; junction bases not matched to a gene: 7. CDR1 and CDR2 from the germline V gene are MNHEY and SVGAGI.

This rearrangement joins TRBV6-5 to TRBJ2-7; 7 bases align to TRBD1. Trimming took 5 bases from V and 7 from J; bases not matched to a gene: 11. Germline lookup yields CDR1 MNHEY and CDR2 SVGAGI. The CDR3 runs 14 residues. As DNA, the CDR3 is TGTGCCAGCAGTCCCGGGACAGCGGCTCGGGAGCAGTACTTC. Translating gives CASSPGTAAREQYF.

The chain has TRBV6-1 and TRBJ2-5; 9 bases agree with TRBD1. The CDR3 consists of 15 residues. Trimming removed 0 bases from V and 2 bases from J; junction bases left unmatched: 1. Looked up from germline, CDR1 is MNHNS and CDR2 is SASEGT. The CDR3 coding sequence is TGTGCCAGCAGTGAAGCGACAGGGGGACAAGAGACCCAGTACTTC. Protein sequence: CASSEATGGQETQYF.

V is TRBV7-2 and J is TRBJ2-5; D is perhaps TRBD2 (6 bases). V gave up 1 base and J gave up 5 bases, with 23 bases separating them. Looked up from germline, CDR1 is SGHTA and CDR2 is FQGNSA. This CDR3 region has 18 residues. CDR3 amino acids: CASSLGVEVSPGRETQYF. The CDR3 DNA reads as TGTGCCAGCAGCTTAGGCGTGGAGGTTTCCCCTGGGAGGGAGACCCAGTACTTC. The whole variable domain, remainder taken from reference TRBV7-2 and TRBJ2-5, is GAGVSQSPSNKVTEKGKDVELRCDPISGHTALYWYRQSLGQGLEFLIYFQGNSAPDKSGLPSDRFSAERTGGSVSTLTIQRTQQEDSAVYLCASSLGVEVSPGRETQYFGPGTRLLVL.

This clone has more than one count but fewer than ten. V is TRBV7-9 and J is TRBJ2-6; D ambiguous. The CDR3 extends over 13 amino acids. The V gene's germline CDR1 is SEHNR and CDR2 FQNEAQ (reference sequence). The V and J ends lost 9 bases and 1 base respectively, with 7 bases between them. CDR3: CARDGSGANVLTF. The CDR3 DNA follows: TGTGCCAGGGATGGGTCTGGGGCCAACGTCCTGACTTTC.

CDR3 sequence (DNA): TGTGCCAGCAGCTTAGAGAGTGGGGGCTCCTACGAGCAGTACTTC. Residues: CASSLESGGSYEQYF. The chain employs TRBV7-6 and TRBJ2-7; D may match TRBD1 or TRBD2 (5 bases each). This CDR3 spans 15 amino acids. The germline V and J ends were trimmed by 1 base and 0 bases, with 10 bases remaining between them. Looked up from germline, CDR1 is SGHVS and CDR2 is FNYEAQ. The variable domain in full, with the rest retrieved from reference TRBV7-6 and TRBJ2-7, is GAGVSQSPRYKVTKRGQDVALRCDPISGHVSLYWYRQALGQGPEFLTYFNYEAQQDKSGLPNDRFSAERPEGSISTLTIQRTEQRDSAMYRCASSLESGGSYEQYFGPGTRLTVT.

This sequence joins TRBV5-1 and TRBJ1-1; unclear D gene. Trimming removed 0 bases from V and 1 base from J, with 7 bases in between. The CDR3 covers 14 residues. The germline V gene has CDR1 SGHRS and CDR2 YFSETQ. This CDR3 is CASSLDGENTEAFF. CDR3 DNA: TGCGCCAGCAGCTTGGACGGAGAGAACACTGAAGCTTTCTTT.

The rearrangement uses TRBV4-2 and TRBJ2-1, with D possibly matching TRBD2 (6 bases). The CDR3 consists of 13 residues. Trimming removed 5 bases from V and 6 bases from J, with 11 bases in between. Germline loops: CDR1 LGHNA, CDR2 YNFKEQ. The CDR3 is CASSTKGGNEQFF. CDR3 nucleotide sequence: TGTGCCAGCAGCACGAAGGGAGGCAATGAGCAGTTCTTC.

J is TRBJ2-6 and V is TRBV3-1 (or the pseudogene TRBV3-2); D ambiguous. Deletions cut 6 bases from V and 4 bases from J, with 10 bases between. CDR1 and CDR2 (germline): LGHDT, YNNKEL (reference sequence). The CDR3 length is 14 residues. CDR3 DNA: TGTGCCAGCAGGGAGCTCTCCGGGGCCAACGTCCTGACTTTC. It specifies CASRELSGANVLTF.

This chain connects TRBV12-3 or TRBV12-4 to TRBJ2-7, with D possibly being TRBD1 or TRBD2 (5 bases each). The CDR3 consists of 13 residues. Trimming stripped 3 bases from V and 2 bases from J, with 8 bases between. The CDR3 DNA is TGTGCCAGCAGTTTCGGGGACCCCTACGAGCAGTACTTC. It translates to CASSFGDPYEQYF.